These T cell receptor beta chains were read from a single sample in a study of CD8 T cells in ankylosing spondylitis. TCRdb analysed the 5' RACE reads with MiXCR anew, one entry per CDR3 protein. The repertoire holds over 30,000 distinct CDR3 sequences, with 13% as singletons. Sequenced: synovial fluid, either unsorted or a sorted T cell fraction (not recorded which). The source of these receptors is a male donor with ankylosing spondylitis. Each CDR3 is given with its conserved first and last residue. Each record gives: J gene, D gene, clone size, CDR3 length, V gene, CDR3 DNA, CDR3 protein. D genes are given only for firm matches. Size values are once, few and many counts, or a class for expanded clones, and some rows have none.

TRBJ2-6 | . | . | 14 | TRBV7-9 | TGTGCCAGCCCCCCTTACCCTGGGGCCAACGTCCTGACTTTC | CASPPYPGANVLTF
TRBJ2-5 | . | . | 15 | TRBV20-1 | TGCAGTGCTAGAGATTGGGGGGTAGACCAAGAGACCCAGTACTTC | CSARDWGVDQETQYF
TRBJ2-7 | TRBD2 | . | 15 | TRBV11-2 | TGTGCCAGCAGCTTAGTCGGGAGGGCAGCCCACGAGCAGTACTTC | CASSLVGRAAHEQYF
TRBJ2-3 | . | . | 13 | TRBV7-9 | TGTGCCAGCAGCTCACGGGACGTGGATACGCAGTATTTT | CASSSRDVDTQYF
TRBJ2-5 | . | . | 13 | TRBV12-3/TRBV12-4 | TGTGCCAGCAGTTTAACGTTGACAACTGGGCCGTACTTC | CASSLTLTTGPYF
TRBJ1-2 | . | many | 13 | TRBV28 | TGTGCCAGCAGGGGGCGACGGGTGGATGGCTACACCTTC | CASRGRRVDGYTF
TRBJ1-2 | . | . | 14 | TRBV25-1 | TGTGCCAGCAGTGAATTCGGCAGCTACTATGGCTACACCTTC | CASSEFGSYYGYTF
TRBJ1-1 | TRBD1 | . | 16 | TRBV5-1 | TGCGCCAGCAGCGCCGGGACAGGGGGCCCGCTCACTGAAGCTTTCTTT | CASSAGTGGPLTEAFF
TRBJ1-1 | . | . | 13 | TRBV6-6 | TGTGCCAGCATTTTTCCGACGGGAACTGAAGCTTTCTTT | CASIFPTGTEAFF
TRBJ2-1 | TRBD2 | few | 15 | TRBV6-4 | TGTGCCAGCAGTGCCAGCGGGGGGGACTACAATGAGCAGTTCTTC | CASSASGGDYNEQFF
TRBJ2-3 | TRBD1 | . | 19 | TRBV11-1 | TGTGCCAGCAGCTTTAGCGACCGAGGACAGGGGGCTAGCACAGATACGCAGTATTTT | CASSFSDRGQGASTDTQYF
TRBJ1-4 | . | many | 16 | TRBV7-9 | TGTGCCAGCAGCTCCCGCTGGGGACAACTTAATGAAAAACTGTTTTTT | CASSSRWGQLNEKLFF
TRBJ1-1 | . | . | 15 | TRBV6-5 | TGTGCCAGCAGTTACCAGACAAGGGGGGACACTGAAGCTTTCTTT | CASSYQTRGDTEAFF
TRBJ2-1 | TRBD1 | few | 13 | TRBV27 | TGTGCCAGCAACACCAGGGGGTCCAATGAGCAGTTCTTC | CASNTRGSNEQFF
TRBJ1-1 | . | many | 12 | TRBV6-6 | TGTGCCACCGGGGAGTTGTGGACTGAAGCTTTCTTT | CATGELWTEAFF
TRBJ2-1 | TRBD2 | many | 17 | TRBV4-1 | TGCGCCAGCAGCCAAAGAGATGGCGGGAGGGAACCCAATGAGCAGTTCTTC | CASSQRDGGREPNEQFF
TRBJ1-2 | . | many | 15 | TRBV15 | TGTGCCACCAGCAGAGAAACAGACGCATTCTATGGCTACACCTTC | CATSRETDAFYGYTF
TRBJ1-1 | . | . | 13 | TRBV12-3/TRBV12-4 | TGTGCCAGCAGTGCAGGGGTTGGCACTGAAGCTTTCTTT | CASSAGVGTEAFF
TRBJ2-1 | TRBD1 | many | 16 | TRBV4-2 | TGTGCCAGCAGCCCCCGGGCAGGGGGCGACTACAATGAGCAGTTCTTC | CASSPRAGGDYNEQFF
TRBJ1-3 | . | many | 14 | TRBV6-1 | TGTGCCAGCAGTGAAGGTCTGAATCGAGACACCATATATTTT | CASSEGLNRDTIYF
TRBJ1-5 | . | many | 12 | TRBV25-1 | TGTGCCAGCAGTGACCAGGACCAGCCCCAGCATTTT | CASSDQDQPQHF
TRBJ1-6 | TRBD1 | many | 17 | TRBV20-1 | TGCAGTGCCCAGGACAGGGGGCATCGGGTTCTTGATTCACCCCTCCACTTT | CSAQDRGHRVLDSPLHF
TRBJ2-2 | TRBD2 | many | 19 | TRBV5-1 | TGCGCCAGCAGCCGGACTAGCGGGAGTTTAATGGGAAACACCGGGGAGCTGTTTTTT | CASSRTSGSLMGNTGELFF
TRBJ1-1 | . | few | 10 | TRBV2 | TGTGCCAGCAGGTGGCCGGCAGCTTTCTTT | CASRWPAAFF
TRBJ2-1 | TRBD1 | medium-sized | 16 | TRBV2 | TGTGCCAGCAGTGTGATCCGGGACAGACCCTACAATGAGCAGTTCTTC | CASSVIRDRPYNEQFF
TRBJ2-3 | . | many | 12 | TRBV2 | TGTGCCAGCGCCCGATCCACAGATACGCAGTATTTT | CASARSTDTQYF
TRBJ1-1 | . | . | 13 | TRBV20-1 | TGCAGTGCTGACGCGGGACTGAACACTGAAGCTTTCTTT | CSADAGLNTEAFF
TRBJ2-7 | . | few | 13 | TRBV28 | TGTGCCAGCAGCCGCGGGCTCGGGTACGAGCAGTACTTC | CASSRGLGYEQYF
TRBJ2-5 | . | few | 13 | TRBV12-3/TRBV12-4 | TGTGCCAGCAGTTTATCCTCTATAGAGACCCAGTACTTC | CASSLSSIETQYF
TRBJ1-1 | . | many | 12 | TRBV6-2/TRBV6-3 | TGTGCCAGCAGTCCCGGGACCGTGTATGCTTTCTTT | CASSPGTVYAFF
TRBJ2-3 | . | . | 13 | TRBV7-9 | TGTGCCAGCAGCTTAGTGGTTCCAGATACGCAGTATTTT | CASSLVVPDTQYF
TRBJ2-1 | . | . | 18 | TRBV7-8 | TGTGCCAGCAGCCCCCAAGCTGGGGGGGGCATTTCCTACAATGAGCAGTTCTTC | CASSPQAGGGISYNEQFF
TRBJ2-2 | . | few | 15 | TRBV4-2 | TGTGCCAGCAGCCCCAGGCAAGGGGTCACCGGGGAGCTGTTTTTT | CASSPRQGVTGELFF
TRBJ2-7 | TRBD1 | . | 15 | TRBV6-1 | TGTGCCAGCAGTAAAGGGGACAGCGAGACCTACGAGCAGTACTTC | CASSKGDSETYEQYF
TRBJ1-1 | . | many | 15 | TRBV15 | TGTGCCACCAGCAGCCGGGACACCAGAAACACTGAAGCTTTCTTT | CATSSRDTRNTEAFF
TRBJ1-1 | TRBD1 | many | 15 | TRBV12-3/TRBV12-4 | TGTGCCAGCAGTTTGGGGGACAGCCTAAACACTGAAGCTTTCTTT | CASSLGDSLNTEAFF
TRBJ2-1 | . | many | 13 | TRBV12-3/TRBV12-4 | TGTGCCAGCAGTTTAGGCAAGAACAATGAGCAGTTCTTC | CASSLGKNNEQFF
TRBJ2-1 | . | few | 14 | TRBV4-3 | TGCGCCAGCAGCCGGGGACCGAAAAACAATGAGCAGTTCTTC | CASSRGPKNNEQFF
TRBJ2-1 | . | few | 15 | TRBV6-1 | TGTGCCAGCAGTGAACCGGCGGGTTCCTACAATGAGCAGTTCTTC | CASSEPAGSYNEQFF
TRBJ2-1 | TRBD1 | many | 15 | TRBV20-1 | TGCAGTGCCTCGGTAGGACAGGGGGGCCCCAATGAGCAGTTCTTC | CSASVGQGGPNEQFF